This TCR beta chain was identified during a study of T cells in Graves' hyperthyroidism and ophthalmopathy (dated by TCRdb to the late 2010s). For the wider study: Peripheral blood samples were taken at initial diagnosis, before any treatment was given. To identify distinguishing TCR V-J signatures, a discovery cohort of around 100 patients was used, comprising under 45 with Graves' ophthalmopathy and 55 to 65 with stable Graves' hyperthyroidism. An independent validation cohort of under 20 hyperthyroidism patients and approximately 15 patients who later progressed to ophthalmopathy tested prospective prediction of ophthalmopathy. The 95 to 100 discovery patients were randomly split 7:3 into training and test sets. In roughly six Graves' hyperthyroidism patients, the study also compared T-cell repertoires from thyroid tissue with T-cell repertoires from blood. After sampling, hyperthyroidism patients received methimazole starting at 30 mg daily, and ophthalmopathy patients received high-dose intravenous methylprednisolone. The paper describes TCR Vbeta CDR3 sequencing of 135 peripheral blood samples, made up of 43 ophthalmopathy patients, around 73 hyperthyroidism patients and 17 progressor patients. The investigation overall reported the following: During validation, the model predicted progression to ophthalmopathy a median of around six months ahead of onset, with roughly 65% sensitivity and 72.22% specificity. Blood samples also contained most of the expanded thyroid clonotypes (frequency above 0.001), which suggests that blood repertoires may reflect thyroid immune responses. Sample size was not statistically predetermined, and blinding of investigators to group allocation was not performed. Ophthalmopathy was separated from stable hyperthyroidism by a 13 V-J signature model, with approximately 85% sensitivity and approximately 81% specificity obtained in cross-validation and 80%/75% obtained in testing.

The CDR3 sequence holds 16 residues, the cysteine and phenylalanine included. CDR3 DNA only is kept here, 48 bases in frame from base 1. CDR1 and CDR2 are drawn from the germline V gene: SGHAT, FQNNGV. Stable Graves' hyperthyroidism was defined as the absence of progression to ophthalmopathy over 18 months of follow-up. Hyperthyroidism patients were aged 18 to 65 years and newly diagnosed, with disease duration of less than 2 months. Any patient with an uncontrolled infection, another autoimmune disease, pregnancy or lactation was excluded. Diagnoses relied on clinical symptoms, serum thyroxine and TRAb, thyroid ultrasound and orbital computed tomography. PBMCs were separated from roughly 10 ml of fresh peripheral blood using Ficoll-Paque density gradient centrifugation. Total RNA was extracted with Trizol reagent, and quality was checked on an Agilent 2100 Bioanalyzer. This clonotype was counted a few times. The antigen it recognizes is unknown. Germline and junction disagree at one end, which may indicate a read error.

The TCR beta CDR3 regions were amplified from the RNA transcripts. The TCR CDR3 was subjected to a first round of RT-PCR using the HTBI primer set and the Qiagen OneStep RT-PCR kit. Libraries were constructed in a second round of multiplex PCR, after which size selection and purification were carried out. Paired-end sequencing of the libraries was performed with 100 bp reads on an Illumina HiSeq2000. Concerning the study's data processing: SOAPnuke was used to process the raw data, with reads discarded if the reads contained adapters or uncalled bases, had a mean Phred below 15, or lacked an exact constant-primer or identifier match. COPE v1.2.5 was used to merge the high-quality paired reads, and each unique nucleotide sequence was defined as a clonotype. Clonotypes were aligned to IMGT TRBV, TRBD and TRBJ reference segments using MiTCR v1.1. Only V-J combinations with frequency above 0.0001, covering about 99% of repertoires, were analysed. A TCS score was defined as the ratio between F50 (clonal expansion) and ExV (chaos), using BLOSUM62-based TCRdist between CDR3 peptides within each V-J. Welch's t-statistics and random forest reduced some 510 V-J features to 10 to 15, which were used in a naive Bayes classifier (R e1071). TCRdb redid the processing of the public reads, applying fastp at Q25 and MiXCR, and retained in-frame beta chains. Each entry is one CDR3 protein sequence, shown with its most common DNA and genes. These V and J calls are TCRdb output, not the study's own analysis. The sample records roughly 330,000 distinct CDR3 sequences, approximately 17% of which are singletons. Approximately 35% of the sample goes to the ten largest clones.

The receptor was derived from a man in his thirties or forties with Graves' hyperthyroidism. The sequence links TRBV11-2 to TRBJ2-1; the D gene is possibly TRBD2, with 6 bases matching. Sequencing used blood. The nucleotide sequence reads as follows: TGCGCCAGCAGCCCCGCGGGGACTCGCTCCTACAATGAGCAGTTCTTC. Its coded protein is CASSPAGTRSYNEQFF. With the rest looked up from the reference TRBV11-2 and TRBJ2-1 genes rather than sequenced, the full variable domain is EAGVAQSPRYKIIEKRQSVAFWCNPISGHATLYWYQQILGQGPKLLIQFQNNGVVDDSQLPKDRFSAERLKGVDSTLKIQPAKLEDSAVYLCASSPAGTRSYNEQFFGPGTRLTVL.